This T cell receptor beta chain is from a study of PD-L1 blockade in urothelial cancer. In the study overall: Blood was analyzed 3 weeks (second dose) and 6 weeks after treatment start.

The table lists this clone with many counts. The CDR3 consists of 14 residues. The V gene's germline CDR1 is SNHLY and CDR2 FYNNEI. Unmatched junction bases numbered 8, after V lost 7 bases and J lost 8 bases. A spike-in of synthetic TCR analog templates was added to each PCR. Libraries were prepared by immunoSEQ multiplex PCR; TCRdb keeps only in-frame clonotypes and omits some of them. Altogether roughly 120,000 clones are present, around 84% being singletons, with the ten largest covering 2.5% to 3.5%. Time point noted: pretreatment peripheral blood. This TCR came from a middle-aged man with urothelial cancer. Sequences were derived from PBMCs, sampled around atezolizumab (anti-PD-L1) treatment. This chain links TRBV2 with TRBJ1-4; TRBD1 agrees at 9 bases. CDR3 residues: CASMRQGVGEKLFF. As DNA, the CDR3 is TGTGCCAGCATGCGACAGGGGGTAGGGGAAAAACTGTTTTTT.